The 10 T cell receptor beta chains reported below all come from one sample, sequenced in a study of blood T cell repertoires in COVID-19. Libraries were prepared by immunoSEQ multiplex PCR; TCRdb keeps only in-frame clonotypes and omits some of them. This table holds 340,000 or so clones, around 88% found once. Source material: peripheral blood. These receptors were collected from a man aged 30 to 45 with active or convalescent COVID-19.

V and J are TRBV29-1 and TRBJ1-1; 8 nucleotides match TRBD1. The CDR3 is 12 residues long. The germline V gene encodes CDR1 SQVTM and CDR2 ANQGSEA. The J segment lost 4 bases and the V segment lost 7 bases, leaving 5 bases of the junction unmatched. CDR3 in DNA: TGCAGCGCGACGACAGGGGTCACTGAAGCTTTCTTT. Protein sequence: CSATTGVTEAFF.

The rearrangement joins TRBV28 to TRBJ1-2; D is perhaps TRBD1 (5 bases). CDR1 is MDHEN and CDR2 is SYDVKM in the germline V gene. The CDR3 length is 14 residues. The V and J ends lost 6 bases and 8 bases respectively, with 19 bases between them. CDR3 protein: CASSTPQVRWGYTF. The CDR3 DNA follows: TGTGCCAGCAGCACTCCACAGGTCCGCTGGGGCTACACCTTC.

The rearrangement links TRBV11-2 to TRBJ2-1; D may be TRBD2 (5 bases). The CDR3 totals 15 residues. V was trimmed by 2 bases and J by 6 bases, leaving 14 bases between them. CDR1 and CDR2 from the germline V gene are SGHAT and FQNNGV. The CDR3 nucleotides read TGTGCCAGCAGCTTATCTGGACTGGATACCAATGAGCAGTTCTTC. Protein sequence: CASSLSGLDTNEQFF.

The table lists this clone with a few counts. The chain combines TRBV25-1 with TRBJ2-5; D gene uncertain. CDR1 is MGHDK, CDR2 SYGVNS, per germline. The CDR3 sequence is 14 residues long. With 5 bases removed from V and 5 bases from J, the gap between germline ends came to 15 bases. CDR3 bases: TGTGCCAGCAGTCGAGATATTTCTCGGGAGACCCAGTACTTC. Translating gives CASSRDISRETQYF.

The chain's CDR3 is CASSEQGTGELFF. DNA for the CDR3: TGTGCCAGTAGTGAACAGGGCACCGGGGAGCTGTTTTTT. The chain is built from TRBV19 and TRBJ2-2; maybe TRBD1 (6 bases). Trimming took 5 bases from V and 4 from J, leaving 8 bases between them. Germline V gene lookup returns CDR1 LNHDA and CDR2 SQIVND (reference sequence). The CDR3 runs to 13 residues.

A single count supports this clone. The chain uses TRBV4-1 and TRBJ1-1; 8 positions agree with TRBD1. CDR1 MGHRA and CDR2 YSYEKL come from the germline V gene. This CDR3 contains 16 residues. V shed 4 bases, J shed 3 bases, and the junction held 10 bases outside the gene matches. The CDR3, as DNA: TGCGCCAGCAGCCGCGAAGTAGGACAGGGTTACACTGAAGCTTTCTTT. This encodes CASSREVGQGYTEAFF.

The CDR3 bases are TGTGCCAGCAGTTACTCGGGGGGAGGCAATCAGCCCCAGCATTTT. As protein: CASSYSGGGNQPQHF. The chain links TRBV6-5 to TRBJ1-5, with TRBD1 as a possible D gene (5 bases). The germline gives CDR1 MNHEY, CDR2 SVGAGI. The CDR3 runs to 15 residues. V was trimmed by 0 bases and J by 2 bases, leaving 8 bases between them.

The chain couples TRBV3-1 (or the pseudogene TRBV3-2) to TRBJ2-1, with D unclear. Trimming shortened V by 4 bases and J by 9 bases, and 22 bases separated the two germline ends. Germline V gives CDR1 LGHDT, CDR2 YNNKEL (reference sequence). The CDR3 is made up of 16 amino acids. CDR3 region: CASSPNLGVSNGEQFF. For the CDR3, the DNA is TGTGCCAGCAGCCCGAACCTAGGCGTTTCCAATGGTGAGCAGTTCTTC.

This clone was recorded only once. This chain uses TRBV5-1 with TRBJ2-2; D is perhaps TRBD1 (6 bases). Trimming shortened V by 2 bases and J by 3 bases, and 11 bases separated the two germline ends. Germline V gene lookup returns CDR1 SGHRS and CDR2 YFSETQ. This CDR3 has 15 amino acids. The CDR3 reads CASSLQGLDTGELFF. DNA for the CDR3: TGCGCCAGCAGCTTACAGGGTTTGGACACCGGGGAGCTGTTTTTT.

The chain has TRBV18 and TRBJ2-7; 9 nucleotides line up with TRBD2. V dropped 0 bases and J dropped 1; count of bases not matched to a gene: 4. This CDR3 spans 16 amino acids. From germline, CDR1 is KGHSH and CDR2 LQKENI. This chain's CDR3 is CASSPPWREGSYEQYF. For the CDR3, the DNA is TGTGCCAGCTCACCACCGTGGCGGGAGGGGTCCTACGAGCAGTACTTC.